The 6 T cell receptor beta chains below come from one sample, sequenced in a study of neoadjuvant nivolumab and ipilimumab in lung cancer. Here immunoSEQ multiplex PCR was the method, and the copy in TCRdb shows in-frame clones only, minus some. Of approximately 9,300 clones listed, roughly 80% are singletons. The sequenced sample was tumor tissue, obtained after neoadjuvant nivolumab, alone or with ipilimumab, at or shortly before surgery. The receptor source for this set is an adult with non-small cell lung cancer. Some clones in this sample may be carry-over from other donors' samples.

This clone was counted once. The chain employs TRBV29-1 and TRBJ2-7, with TRBD2 matching over 11 bases. The CDR3 loop spans 16 amino acids. The trim removed 3 bases at V and 3 bases at J, leaving 10 bases unmatched. Looked up from germline, CDR1 is SQVTM and CDR2 is ANQGSEA. The CDR3 DNA reads TGCAGCGTTGAGGGGGGCCTAGCGGGAGGCCTCTACGAGCAGTACTTC. This encodes CSVEGGLAGGLYEQYF.

The chain couples TRBV11-3 to TRBJ2-7; the match to TRBD1 covers 7 bases. Germline values: CDR1 SGHNT, CDR2 YENEEA. With V trimmed by 5 bases and J by 1 base, 8 bases remained unmatched. The CDR3 runs 15 residues. The CDR3, as DNA: TGTGCCAGCAGCCATCAGTGGGGACAGTCCTACGAGCAGTACTTC. It encodes CASSHQWGQSYEQYF.

The chain has TRBV27 and TRBJ2-7; D gene ambiguous. The CDR3 runs to 13 residues. Trimming removed 5 bases at V and 4 bases at J, with 12 bases between. Germline CDR1 MNHEY, CDR2 SMNVEV (reference sequence). The chain's CDR3 is CASSPYFMYEQYF. CDR3 coding DNA: TGTGCCAGCAGTCCATACTTTATGTACGAGCAGTACTTC.

About this clone itself: An end of the junction does not agree with germline; a read error may underlie this. This sequence joins TRBV27 and TRBJ1-2; D uncertain. From germline, CDR1 is MNHEY and CDR2 SMNVEV (reference sequence). The CDR3 spans 15 residues. The CDR3 reads CASSPVTGNDYSYTF. Here the CDR3 DNA reads TGTGCCAGCAGTCCAGTAACGGGGAATGACTATAGCTACACCTTC.

This clone was detected only once. The rearrangement joins TRBV7-9 to TRBJ2-7, with 12 bases aligning to TRBD1. Germline V gene lookup returns CDR1 SEHNR and CDR2 FQNEAQ (reference sequence). The CDR3 extends over 15 amino acids. J was trimmed by 12 bases and V by 3 bases; bases with no gene match: 12. The CDR3 sequence: CASSLGGTGGGRLYF. The CDR3 region has the DNA TGTGCCAGCAGCTTGGGCGGGACAGGGGGCGGACGCTTGTACTTC. The full variable domain, its missing parts supplied by reference TRBV7-9 and TRBJ2-7, is DTGVSQNPRHKITKRGQNVTFRCDPISEHNRLYWYRQTLGQGPEFLTYFQNEAQLEKSRLLSDRFSAERPKGSFSTLEIQRTEQGDSAMYLCASSLGGTGGGRLYFGPGTRLTVT.

This sequence joins TRBV19 and TRBJ2-3; D unclear. V lost 10 bases and J 2 bases, leaving 7 bases between the germline ends. The CDR3 length is 11 residues. In germline, CDR1 is LNHDA, CDR2 SQIVND (reference sequence). The CDR3 sequence is CATWVTDTQYF. The CDR3 nucleotides are TGTGCCACCTGGGTCACAGATACGCAGTATTTT.